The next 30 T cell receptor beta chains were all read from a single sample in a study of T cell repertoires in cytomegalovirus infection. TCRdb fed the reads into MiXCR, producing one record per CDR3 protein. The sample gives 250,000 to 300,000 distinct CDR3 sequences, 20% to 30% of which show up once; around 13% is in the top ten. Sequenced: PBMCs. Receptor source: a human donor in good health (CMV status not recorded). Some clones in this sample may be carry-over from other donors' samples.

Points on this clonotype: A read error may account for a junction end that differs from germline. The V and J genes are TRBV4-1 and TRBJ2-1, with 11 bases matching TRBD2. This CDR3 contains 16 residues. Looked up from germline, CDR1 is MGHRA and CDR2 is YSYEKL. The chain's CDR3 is CASSQERTSGYNEQFF. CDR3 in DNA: TGTGCCAGCAGCCAAGAACGGACTAGCGGGTATAATGAGCAGTTCTTC.

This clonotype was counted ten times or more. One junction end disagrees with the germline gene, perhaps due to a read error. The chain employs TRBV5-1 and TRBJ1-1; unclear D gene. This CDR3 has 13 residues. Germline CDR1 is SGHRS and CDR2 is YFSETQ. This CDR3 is CASSSRGNTEAFF. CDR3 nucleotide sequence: TGTGCCAGCAGCTCCCGGGGGAACACTGAAGCTTTCTTT.

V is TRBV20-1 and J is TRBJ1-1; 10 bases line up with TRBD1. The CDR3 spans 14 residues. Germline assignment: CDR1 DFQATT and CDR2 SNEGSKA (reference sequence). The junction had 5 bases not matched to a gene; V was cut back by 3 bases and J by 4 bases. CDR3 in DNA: TGCAGTGCTAGGAGGACAGGGGGTAGCACTGAAGCTTTCTTT. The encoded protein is CSARRTGGSTEAFF.

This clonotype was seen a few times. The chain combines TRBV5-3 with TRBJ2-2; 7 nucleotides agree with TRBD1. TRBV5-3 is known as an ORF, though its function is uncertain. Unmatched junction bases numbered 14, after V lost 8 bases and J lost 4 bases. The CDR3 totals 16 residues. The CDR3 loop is CASSVGQTPGTGELFF. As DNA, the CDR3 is TGTGCCAGCAGCGTGGGACAGACTCCGGGCACCGGGGAGCTGTTTTTT.

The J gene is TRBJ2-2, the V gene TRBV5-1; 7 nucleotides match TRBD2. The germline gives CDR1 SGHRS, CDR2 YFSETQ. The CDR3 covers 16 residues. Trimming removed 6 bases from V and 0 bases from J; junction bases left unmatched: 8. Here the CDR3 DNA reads TGCGCCAGCACCCGGGGAGGGGCTACGAACACCGGGGAGCTGTTTTTT. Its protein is CASTRGGATNTGELFF.

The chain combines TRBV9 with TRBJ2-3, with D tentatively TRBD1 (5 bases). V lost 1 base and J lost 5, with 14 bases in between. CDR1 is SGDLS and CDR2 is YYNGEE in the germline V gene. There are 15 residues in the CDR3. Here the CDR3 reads CASSVLGASGDTQYF. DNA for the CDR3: TGTGCCAGCAGCGTACTAGGGGCCTCCGGAGATACGCAGTATTTT. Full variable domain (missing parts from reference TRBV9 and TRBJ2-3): DSGVTQTPKHLITATGQRVTLRCSPRSGDLSVYWYQQSLDQGLQFLIQYYNGEERAKGNILERFSAQQFPDLHSELNLSSLELGDSALYFCASSVLGASGDTQYFGPGTRLTVL.

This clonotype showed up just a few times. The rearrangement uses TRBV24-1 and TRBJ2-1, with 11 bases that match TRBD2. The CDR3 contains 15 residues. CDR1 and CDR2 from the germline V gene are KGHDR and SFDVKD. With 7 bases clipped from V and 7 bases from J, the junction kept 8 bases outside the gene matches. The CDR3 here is CATSRVGLAENEQFF. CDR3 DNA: TGTGCCACCAGCAGAGTGGGACTAGCGGAAAATGAGCAGTTCTTC.

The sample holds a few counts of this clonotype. CDR3 sequence: CASSPAGSGELFF. As DNA, the CDR3 is TGTGCCAGCTCACCAGCAGGATCCGGGGAGCTGTTTTTT. The rearrangement links TRBV18 to TRBJ2-2; the D is unclear. Per the germline V gene, CDR1 is KGHSH and CDR2 is LQKENI. The CDR3 spans 13 residues. The V end lost 2 bases, the J end lost 6 bases, and 7 bases lay between the germline ends.

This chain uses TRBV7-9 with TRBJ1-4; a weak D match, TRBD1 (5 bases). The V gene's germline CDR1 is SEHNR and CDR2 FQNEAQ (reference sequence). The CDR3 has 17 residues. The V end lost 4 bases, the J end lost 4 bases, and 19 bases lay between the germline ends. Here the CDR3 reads CASSWEADSLFNEKLFF. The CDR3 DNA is TGTGCCAGCAGCTGGGAAGCTGACAGTCTTTTTAATGAAAAACTGTTTTTT.

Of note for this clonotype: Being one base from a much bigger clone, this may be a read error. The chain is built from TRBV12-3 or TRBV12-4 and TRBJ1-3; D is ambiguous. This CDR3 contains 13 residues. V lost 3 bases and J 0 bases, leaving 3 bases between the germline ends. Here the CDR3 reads CASSFNSGNTIYF. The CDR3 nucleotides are TGTGCCAGCAGTTTTAACTCTGGAAACACCATATATTTT.

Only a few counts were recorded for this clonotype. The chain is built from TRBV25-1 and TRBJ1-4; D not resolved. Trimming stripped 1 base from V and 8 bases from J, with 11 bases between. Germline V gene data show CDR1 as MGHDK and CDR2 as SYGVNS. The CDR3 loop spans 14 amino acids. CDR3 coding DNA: TGTGCCAGCAGTGAATTGGGGTCCTCAGAAAAACTGTTTTTT. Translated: CASSELGSSEKLFF.

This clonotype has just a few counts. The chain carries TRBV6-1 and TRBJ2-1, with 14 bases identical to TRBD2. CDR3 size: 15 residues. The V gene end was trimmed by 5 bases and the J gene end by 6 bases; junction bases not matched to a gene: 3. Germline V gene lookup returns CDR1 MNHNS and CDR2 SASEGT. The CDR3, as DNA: TGTGCCAGCAGTACAGGACTAGCGGGAGGCAATGAGCAGTTCTTC. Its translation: CASSTGLAGGNEQFF.

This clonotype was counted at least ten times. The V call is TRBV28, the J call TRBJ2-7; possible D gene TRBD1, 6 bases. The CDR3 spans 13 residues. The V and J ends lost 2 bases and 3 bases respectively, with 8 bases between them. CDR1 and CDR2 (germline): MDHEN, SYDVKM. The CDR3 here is CASSLVQGYEQYF. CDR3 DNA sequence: TGTGCCAGCAGTTTAGTACAGGGCTACGAGCAGTACTTC.

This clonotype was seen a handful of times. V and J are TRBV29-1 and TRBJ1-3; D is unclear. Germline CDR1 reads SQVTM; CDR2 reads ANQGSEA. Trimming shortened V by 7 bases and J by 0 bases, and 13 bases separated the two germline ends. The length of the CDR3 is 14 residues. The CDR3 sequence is CSAHRKFSGNTIYF. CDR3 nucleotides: TGCAGCGCCCACAGAAAATTCTCTGGAAACACCATATATTTT.

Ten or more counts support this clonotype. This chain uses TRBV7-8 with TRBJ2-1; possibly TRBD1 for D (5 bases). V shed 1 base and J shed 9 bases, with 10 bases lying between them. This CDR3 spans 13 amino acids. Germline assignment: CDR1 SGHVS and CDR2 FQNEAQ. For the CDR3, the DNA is TGTGCCAGCAGCTTAGAAAGACAGAGTGAGCAGTTCTTC. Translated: CASSLERQSEQFF.

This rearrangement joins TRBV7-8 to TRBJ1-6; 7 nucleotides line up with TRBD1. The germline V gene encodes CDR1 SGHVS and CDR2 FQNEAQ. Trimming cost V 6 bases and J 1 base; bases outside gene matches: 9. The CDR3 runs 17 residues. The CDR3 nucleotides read TGTGCCAGCAGGGTCGACAGGGTGGGATCCTATAATTCACCCCTCCACTTT. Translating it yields CASRVDRVGSYNSPLHF.

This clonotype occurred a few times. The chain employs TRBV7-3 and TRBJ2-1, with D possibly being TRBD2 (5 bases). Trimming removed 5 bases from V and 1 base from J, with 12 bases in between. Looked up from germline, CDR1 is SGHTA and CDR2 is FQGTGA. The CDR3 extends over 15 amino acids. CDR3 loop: CASSPHGVSYNEQFF. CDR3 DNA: TGTGCCAGCAGCCCCCACGGGGTTTCCTACAATGAGCAGTTCTTC.

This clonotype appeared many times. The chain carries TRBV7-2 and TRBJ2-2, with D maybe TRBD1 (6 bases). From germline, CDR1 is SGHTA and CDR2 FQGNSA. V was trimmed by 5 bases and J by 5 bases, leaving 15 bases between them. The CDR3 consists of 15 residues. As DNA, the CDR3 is TGTGCCAGCAGCCTTTGGCGCAGGGGAACCGGGGAGCTGTTTTTT. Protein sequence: CASSLWRRGTGELFF.

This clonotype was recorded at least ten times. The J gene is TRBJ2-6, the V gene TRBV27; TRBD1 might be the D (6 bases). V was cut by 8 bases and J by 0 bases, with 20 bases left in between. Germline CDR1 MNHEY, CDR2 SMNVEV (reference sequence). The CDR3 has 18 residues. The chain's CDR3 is CASPLVGHINSGANVLTF. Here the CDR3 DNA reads TGTGCCAGCCCCCTTGTGGGACACATAAACTCTGGGGCCAACGTCCTGACTTTC.

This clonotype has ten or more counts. The CDR3, as DNA: TGTGCCAGCAGCTTGAAAGGCAGGGGGAATGAGCAGTTCTTC. Protein product: CASSLKGRGNEQFF. V gene TRBV5-6 combines with J gene TRBJ2-1; TRBD1 matches at 7 bases. The CDR3 covers 14 residues. V lost 1 base to trimming and J lost 7 bases; unmatched junction nucleotides: 5. The germline CDR1 and CDR2 sequences are SGHDT and YYEEEE.

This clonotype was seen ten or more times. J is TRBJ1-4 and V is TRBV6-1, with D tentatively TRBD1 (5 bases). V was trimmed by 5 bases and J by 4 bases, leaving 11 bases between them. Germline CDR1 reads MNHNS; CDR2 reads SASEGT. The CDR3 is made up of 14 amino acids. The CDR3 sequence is CASSLDSYNEKLFF. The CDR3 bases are TGTGCCAGCAGTCTCGACAGCTATAATGAAAAACTGTTTTTT.

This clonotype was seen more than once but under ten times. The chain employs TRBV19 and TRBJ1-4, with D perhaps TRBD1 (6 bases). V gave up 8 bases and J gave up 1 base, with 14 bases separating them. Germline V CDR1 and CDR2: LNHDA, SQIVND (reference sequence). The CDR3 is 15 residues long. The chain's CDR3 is CASARDTGTNEKLFF. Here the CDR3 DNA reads TGTGCCAGTGCACGGGACACCGGAACTAATGAAAAACTGTTTTTT.

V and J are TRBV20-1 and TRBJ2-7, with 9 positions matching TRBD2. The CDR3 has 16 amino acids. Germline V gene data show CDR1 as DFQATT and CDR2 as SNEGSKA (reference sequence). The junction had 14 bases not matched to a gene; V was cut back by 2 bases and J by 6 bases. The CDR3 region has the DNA TGCAGTGCTAGAAAAGGGGCTAGCGGGACCCTCCGCGAGCAGTACTTC. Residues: CSARKGASGTLREQYF.

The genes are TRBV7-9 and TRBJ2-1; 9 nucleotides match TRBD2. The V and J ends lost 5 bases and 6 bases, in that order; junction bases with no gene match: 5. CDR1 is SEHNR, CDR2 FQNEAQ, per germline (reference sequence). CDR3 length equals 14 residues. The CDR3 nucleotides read TGTGCCAGCAGCGGGGGACTAGCCACCAATGAGCAGTTCTTC. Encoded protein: CASSGGLATNEQFF. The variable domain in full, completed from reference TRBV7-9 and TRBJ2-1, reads DTGVSQNPRHKITKRGQNVTFRCDPISEHNRLYWYRQTLGQGPEFLTYFQNEAQLEKSRLLSDRFSAERPKGSFSTLEIQRTEQGDSAMYLCASSGGLATNEQFFGPGTRLTVL.

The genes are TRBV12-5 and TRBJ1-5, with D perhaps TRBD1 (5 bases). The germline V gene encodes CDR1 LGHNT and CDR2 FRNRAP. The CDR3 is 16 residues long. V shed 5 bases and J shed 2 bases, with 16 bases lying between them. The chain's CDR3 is CASGTSRGGGNQPQHF. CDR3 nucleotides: TGTGCTAGTGGTACCTCACGGGGGGGTGGCAATCAGCCCCAGCATTTT.

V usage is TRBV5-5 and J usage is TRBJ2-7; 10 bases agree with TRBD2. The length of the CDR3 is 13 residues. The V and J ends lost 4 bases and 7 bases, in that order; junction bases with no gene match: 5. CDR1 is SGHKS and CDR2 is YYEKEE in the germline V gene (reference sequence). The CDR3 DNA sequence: TGTGCCAGCAGCCGGACTAGCGGCACGGAGCAGTACTTC. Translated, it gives CASSRTSGTEQYF.

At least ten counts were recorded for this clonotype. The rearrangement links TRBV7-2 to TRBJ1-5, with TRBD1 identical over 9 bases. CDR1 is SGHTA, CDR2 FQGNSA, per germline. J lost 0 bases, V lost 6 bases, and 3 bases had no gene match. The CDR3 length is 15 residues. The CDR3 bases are TGTGCCAGCAGGGGACAGGGAAATAGCAATCAGCCCCAGCATTTT. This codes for CASRGQGNSNQPQHF.

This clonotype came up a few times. The chain's CDR3 is CASSVTGVANTEAFF. The CDR3 nucleotides read TGTGCCAGCAGCGTTACCGGGGTGGCGAACACTGAAGCTTTCTTT. The chain joins TRBV9 to TRBJ1-1; D call uncertain. This CDR3 is built from 15 residues. Trimming took 2 bases from V and 1 from J, leaving 12 bases between them. Germline CDR1 and CDR2: SGDLS and YYNGEE.

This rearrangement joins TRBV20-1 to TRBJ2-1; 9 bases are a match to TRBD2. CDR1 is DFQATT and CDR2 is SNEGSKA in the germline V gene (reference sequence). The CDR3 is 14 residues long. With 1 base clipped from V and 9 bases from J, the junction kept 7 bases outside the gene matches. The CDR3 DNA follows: TGCAGTGCTAGAGTAGCGGGACTAGCTCGTGAGCAGTTCTTC. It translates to CSARVAGLAREQFF.

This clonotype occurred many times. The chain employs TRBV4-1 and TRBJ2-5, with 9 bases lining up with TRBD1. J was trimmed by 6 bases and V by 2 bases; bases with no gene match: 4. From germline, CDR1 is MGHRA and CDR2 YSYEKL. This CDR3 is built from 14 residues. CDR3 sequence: CASSQTGTGKTQYF. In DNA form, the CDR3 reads TGCGCCAGCAGCCAAACTGGGACAGGGAAGACCCAGTACTTC.